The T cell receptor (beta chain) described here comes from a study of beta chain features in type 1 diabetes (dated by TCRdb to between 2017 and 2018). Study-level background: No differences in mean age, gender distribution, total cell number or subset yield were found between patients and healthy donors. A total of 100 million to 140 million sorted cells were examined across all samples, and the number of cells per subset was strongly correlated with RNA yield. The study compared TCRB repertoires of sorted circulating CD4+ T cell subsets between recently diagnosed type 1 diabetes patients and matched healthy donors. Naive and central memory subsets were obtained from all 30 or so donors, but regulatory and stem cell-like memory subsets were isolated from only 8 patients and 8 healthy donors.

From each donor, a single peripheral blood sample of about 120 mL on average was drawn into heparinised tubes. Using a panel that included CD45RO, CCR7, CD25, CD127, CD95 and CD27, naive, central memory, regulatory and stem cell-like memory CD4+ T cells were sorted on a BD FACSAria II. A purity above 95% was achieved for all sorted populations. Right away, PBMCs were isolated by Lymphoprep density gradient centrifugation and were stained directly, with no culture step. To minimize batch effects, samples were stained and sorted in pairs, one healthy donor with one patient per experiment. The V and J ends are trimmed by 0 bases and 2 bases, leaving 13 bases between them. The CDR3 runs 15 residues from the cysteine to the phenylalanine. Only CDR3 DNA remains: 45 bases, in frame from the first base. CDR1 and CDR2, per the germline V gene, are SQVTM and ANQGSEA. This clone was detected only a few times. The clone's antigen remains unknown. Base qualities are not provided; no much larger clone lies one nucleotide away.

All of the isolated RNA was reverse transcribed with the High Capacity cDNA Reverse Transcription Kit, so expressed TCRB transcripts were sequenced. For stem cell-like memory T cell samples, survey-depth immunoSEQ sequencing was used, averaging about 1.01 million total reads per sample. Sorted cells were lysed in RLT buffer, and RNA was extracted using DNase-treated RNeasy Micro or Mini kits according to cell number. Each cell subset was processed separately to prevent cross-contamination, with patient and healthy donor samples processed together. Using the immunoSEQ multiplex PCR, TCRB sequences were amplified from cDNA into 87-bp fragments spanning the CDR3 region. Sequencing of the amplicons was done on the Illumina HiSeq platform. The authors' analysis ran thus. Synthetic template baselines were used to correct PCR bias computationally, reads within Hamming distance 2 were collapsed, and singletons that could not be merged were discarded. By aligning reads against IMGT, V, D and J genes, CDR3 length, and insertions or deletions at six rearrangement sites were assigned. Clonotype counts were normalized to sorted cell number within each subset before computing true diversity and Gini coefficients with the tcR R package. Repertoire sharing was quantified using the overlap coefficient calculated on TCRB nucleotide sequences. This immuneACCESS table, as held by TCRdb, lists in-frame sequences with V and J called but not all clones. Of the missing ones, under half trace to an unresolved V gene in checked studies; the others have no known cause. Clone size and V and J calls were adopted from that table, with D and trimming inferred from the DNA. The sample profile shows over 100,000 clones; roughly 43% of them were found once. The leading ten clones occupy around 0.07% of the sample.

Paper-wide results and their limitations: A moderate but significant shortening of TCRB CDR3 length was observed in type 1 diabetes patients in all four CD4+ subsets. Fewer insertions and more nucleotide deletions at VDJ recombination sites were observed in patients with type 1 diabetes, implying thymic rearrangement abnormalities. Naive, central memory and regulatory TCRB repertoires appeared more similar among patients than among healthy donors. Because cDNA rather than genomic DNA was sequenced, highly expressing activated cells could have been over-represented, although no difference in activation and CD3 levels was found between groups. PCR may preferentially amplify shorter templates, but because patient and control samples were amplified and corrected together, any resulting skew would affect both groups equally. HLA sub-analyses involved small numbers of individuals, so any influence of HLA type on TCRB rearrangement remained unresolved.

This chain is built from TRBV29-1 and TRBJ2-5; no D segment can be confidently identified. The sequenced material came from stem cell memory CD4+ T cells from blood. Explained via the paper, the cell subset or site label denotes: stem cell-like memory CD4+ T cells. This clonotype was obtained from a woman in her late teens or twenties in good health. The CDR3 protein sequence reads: CSVEDFRSTQETQYF. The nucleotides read TGCAGCGTTGAAGATTTTCGGTCAACTCAAGAGACCCAGTACTTC.